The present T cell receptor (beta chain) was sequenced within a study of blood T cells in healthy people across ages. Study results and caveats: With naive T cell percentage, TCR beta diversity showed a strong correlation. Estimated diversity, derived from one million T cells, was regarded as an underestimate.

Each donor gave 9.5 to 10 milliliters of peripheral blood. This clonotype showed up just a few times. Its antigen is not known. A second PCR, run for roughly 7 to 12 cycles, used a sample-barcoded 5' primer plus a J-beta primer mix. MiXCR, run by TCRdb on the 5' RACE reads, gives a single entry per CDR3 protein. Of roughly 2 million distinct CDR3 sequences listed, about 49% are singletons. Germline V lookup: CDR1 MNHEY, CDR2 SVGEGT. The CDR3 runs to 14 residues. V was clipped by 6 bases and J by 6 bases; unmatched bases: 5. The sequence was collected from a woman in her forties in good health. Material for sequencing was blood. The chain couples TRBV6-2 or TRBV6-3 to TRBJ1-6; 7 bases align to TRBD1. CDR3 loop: CASRQGMSNSPLHF. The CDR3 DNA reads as TGTGCCAGCAGACAGGGGATGAGTAATTCACCCCTCCACTTT.